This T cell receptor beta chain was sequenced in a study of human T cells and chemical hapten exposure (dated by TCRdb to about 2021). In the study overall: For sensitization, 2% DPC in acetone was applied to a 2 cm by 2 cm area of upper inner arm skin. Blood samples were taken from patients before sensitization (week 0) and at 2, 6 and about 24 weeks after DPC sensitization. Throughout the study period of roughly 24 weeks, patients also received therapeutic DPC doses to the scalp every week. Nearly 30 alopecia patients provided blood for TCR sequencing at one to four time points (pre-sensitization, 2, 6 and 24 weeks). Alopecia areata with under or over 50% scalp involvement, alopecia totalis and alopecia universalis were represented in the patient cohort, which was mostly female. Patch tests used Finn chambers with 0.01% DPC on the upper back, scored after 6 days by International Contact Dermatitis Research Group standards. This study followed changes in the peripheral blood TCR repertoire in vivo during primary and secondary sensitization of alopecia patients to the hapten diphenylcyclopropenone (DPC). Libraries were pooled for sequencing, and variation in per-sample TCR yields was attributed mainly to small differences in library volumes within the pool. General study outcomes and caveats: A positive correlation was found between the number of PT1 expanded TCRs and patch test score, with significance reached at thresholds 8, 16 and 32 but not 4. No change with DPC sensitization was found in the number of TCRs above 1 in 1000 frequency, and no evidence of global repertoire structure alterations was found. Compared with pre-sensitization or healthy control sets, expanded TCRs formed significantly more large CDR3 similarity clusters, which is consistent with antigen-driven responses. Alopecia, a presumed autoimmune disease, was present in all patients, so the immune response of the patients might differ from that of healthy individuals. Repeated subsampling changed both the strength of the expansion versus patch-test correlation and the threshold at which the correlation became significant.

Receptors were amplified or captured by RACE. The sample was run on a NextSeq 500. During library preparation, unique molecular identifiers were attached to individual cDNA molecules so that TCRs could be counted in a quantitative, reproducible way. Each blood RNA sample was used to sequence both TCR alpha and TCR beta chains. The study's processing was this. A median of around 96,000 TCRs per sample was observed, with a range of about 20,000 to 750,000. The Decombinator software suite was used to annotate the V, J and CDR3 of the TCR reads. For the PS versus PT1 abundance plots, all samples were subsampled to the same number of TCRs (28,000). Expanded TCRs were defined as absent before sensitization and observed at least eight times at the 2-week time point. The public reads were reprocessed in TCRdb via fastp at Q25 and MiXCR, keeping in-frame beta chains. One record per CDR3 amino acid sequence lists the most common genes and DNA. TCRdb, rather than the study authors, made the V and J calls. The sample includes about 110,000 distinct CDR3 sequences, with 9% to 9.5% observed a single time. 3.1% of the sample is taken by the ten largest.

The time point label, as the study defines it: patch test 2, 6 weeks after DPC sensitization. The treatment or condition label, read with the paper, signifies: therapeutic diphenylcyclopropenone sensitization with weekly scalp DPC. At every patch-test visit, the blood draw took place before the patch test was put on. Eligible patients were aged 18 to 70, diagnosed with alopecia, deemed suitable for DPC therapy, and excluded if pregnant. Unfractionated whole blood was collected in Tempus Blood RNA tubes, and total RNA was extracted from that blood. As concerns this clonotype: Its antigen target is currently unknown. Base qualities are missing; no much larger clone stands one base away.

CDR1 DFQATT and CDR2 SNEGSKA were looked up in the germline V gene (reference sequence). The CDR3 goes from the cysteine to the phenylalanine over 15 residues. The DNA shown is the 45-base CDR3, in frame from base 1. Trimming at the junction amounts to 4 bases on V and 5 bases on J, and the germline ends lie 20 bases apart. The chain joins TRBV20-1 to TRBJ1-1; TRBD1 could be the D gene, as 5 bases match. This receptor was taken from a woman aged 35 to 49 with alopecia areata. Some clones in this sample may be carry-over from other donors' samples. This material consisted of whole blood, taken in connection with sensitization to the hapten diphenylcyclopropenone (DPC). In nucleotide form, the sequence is TGCAGTGCTATCCCACTACGGGGGGGACGAACTGAAGCTTTCTTT. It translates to CSAIPLRGGRTEAFF.